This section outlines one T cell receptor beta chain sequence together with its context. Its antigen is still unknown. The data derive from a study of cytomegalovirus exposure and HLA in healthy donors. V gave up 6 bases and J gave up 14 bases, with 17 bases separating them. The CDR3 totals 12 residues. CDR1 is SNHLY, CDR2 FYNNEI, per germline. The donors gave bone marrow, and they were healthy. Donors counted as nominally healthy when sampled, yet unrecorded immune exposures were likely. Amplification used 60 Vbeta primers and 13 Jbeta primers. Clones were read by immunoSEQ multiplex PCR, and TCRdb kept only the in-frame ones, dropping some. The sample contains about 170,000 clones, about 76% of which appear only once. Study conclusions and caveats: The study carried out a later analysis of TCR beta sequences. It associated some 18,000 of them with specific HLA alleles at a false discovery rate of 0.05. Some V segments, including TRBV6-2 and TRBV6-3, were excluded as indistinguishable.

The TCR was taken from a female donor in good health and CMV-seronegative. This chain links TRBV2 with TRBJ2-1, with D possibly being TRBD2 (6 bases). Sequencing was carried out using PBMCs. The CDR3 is CASRDNRLVKFF. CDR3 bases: TGTGCCAGCAGGGACAACCGACTAGTCAAGTTCTTC.